This is a list of T cell receptor beta chains from one sample in a study of T cell responses to AZD1222 COVID-19 vaccine. Measured with immunoSEQ multiplex PCR; TCRdb has only the in-frame clones, and not every one. The sample records approximately 120,000 clones, 85% being singletons. The source material was peripheral blood, sampled 28 days after the second AZD1222 dose. The receptor source for this set is an adult who received the AZD1222 COVID-19 vaccine. Both conserved end residues are part of each CDR3. The D gene is left open where the match is weak. Size is omitted from some rows. Given values are once, few, many or a class for expanded clones.

v_gene: TRBV14
j_gene: TRBJ2-2
abundance: medium-sized
d_gene: NA
CDR3aa: CASSFHGDTAELFF
CDR3nt: TGTGCCAGCAGCTTCCACGGCGACACCGCGGAGCTGTTTTTT

v_gene: TRBV6-1
j_gene: TRBJ1-6
abundance: NA
d_gene: TRBD1
CDR3aa: CASNLDRVGNSPLHF
CDR3nt: TGTGCCAGCAATCTGGACAGGGTGGGAAATTCACCCCTCCACTTT

v_gene: TRBV5-1
j_gene: TRBJ2-1
abundance: NA
d_gene: NA
CDR3aa: CASLSGFEQFF
CDR3nt: TGCGCCAGCCTAAGCGGGTTTGAGCAGTTCTTC

v_gene: TRBV5-1
j_gene: TRBJ2-3
abundance: NA
d_gene: TRBD2
CDR3aa: CASSSGTSAISPSDTQYF
CDR3nt: TGCGCCAGCAGCTCCGGGACTAGTGCTATCTCCCCATCAGATACGCAGTATTTT

v_gene: TRBV14
j_gene: TRBJ2-2
abundance: once
d_gene: NA
CDR3aa: CASSQTLSTGELFF
CDR3nt: TGTGCCAGCAGTCAGACACTTAGCACCGGGGAGCTGTTTTTT

v_gene: TRBV6-1
j_gene: TRBJ1-2
abundance: once
d_gene: NA
CDR3aa: CASSENLLPGPPEGYTF
CDR3nt: TGTGCCAGCAGTGAAAACCTACTGCCGGGTCCTCCGGAGGGCTACACCTTC

v_gene: TRBV10-3
j_gene: TRBJ1-5
abundance: NA
d_gene: NA
CDR3aa: CAIIDKIGDREEPQHF
CDR3nt: TGTGCCATCATTGACAAGATCGGGGACCGAGAGGAACCCCAGCATTTT

v_gene: TRBV19
j_gene: TRBJ1-5
abundance: NA
d_gene: NA
CDR3aa: CASNQITGKISGNQPQHF
CDR3nt: TGTGCCAGTAATCAGATTACAGGGAAGATATCTGGCAATCAGCCCCAGCATTTT

v_gene: TRBV7-9
j_gene: TRBJ2-2
abundance: few
d_gene: NA
CDR3aa: CASSPPGDRGTGELFF
CDR3nt: TGTGCCAGCAGCCCGCCGGGGGACAGAGGGACCGGGGAGCTGTTTTTT

v_gene: TRBV3-1/TRBV3-2
j_gene: TRBJ1-1
abundance: NA
d_gene: NA
CDR3aa: CASSQVGGANTEAFF
CDR3nt: TGTGCCAGCAGCCAAGTTGGGGGGGCGAACACTGAAGCTTTCTTT

v_gene: TRBV5-1
j_gene: TRBJ2-4
abundance: NA
d_gene: NA
CDR3aa: CASSAGTTAKNIQYF
CDR3nt: TGCGCCAGCAGCGCCGGGACAACAGCCAAAAACATTCAGTACTTC

v_gene: TRBV20-1
j_gene: TRBJ2-1
abundance: NA
d_gene: NA
CDR3aa: CSAPRPNEQFF
CDR3nt: TGCAGTGCCCCCCGGCCTAATGAGCAGTTCTTC

v_gene: TRBV19
j_gene: TRBJ1-2
abundance: NA
d_gene: NA
CDR3aa: CASSPRQDDYTF
CDR3nt: TGTGCCAGTAGTCCTAGACAGGACGACTACACCTTC

v_gene: TRBV19
j_gene: TRBJ2-3
abundance: NA
d_gene: NA
CDR3aa: CASRRSLPQDTQYF
CDR3nt: TGTGCCAGCCGTCGGAGCCTACCACAAGATACGCAGTATTTT

v_gene: TRBV7-2
j_gene: TRBJ2-1
abundance: NA
d_gene: NA
CDR3aa: CASSSGEGGEQFF
CDR3nt: TGTGCCAGCAGCTCTGGGGAGGGGGGTGAGCAGTTCTTC

v_gene: TRBV7-8
j_gene: TRBJ2-3
abundance: few
d_gene: TRBD1
CDR3aa: CASSPPIRDRGSDTQYF
CDR3nt: TGTGCCAGCAGCCCCCCTATCCGGGACAGGGGGTCAGATACGCAGTATTTT

v_gene: TRBV30
j_gene: TRBJ2-5
abundance: NA
d_gene: TRBD1
CDR3aa: CAWKWTGGKETQYF
CDR3nt: TGTGCCTGGAAATGGACAGGGGGCAAAGAGACCCAGTACTTC

v_gene: TRBV5-4
j_gene: TRBJ1-1
abundance: once
d_gene: TRBD1
CDR3aa: CASSLAGTVNTEAFF
CDR3nt: TGTGCCAGCAGCTTGGCCGGGACAGTGAACACTGAAGCTTTCTTT

v_gene: TRBV7-9
j_gene: TRBJ2-3
abundance: NA
d_gene: TRBD2
CDR3aa: CASSQRGGAGDTQYF
CDR3nt: TGTGCCAGCAGCCAGCGCGGGGGGGCCGGGGATACGCAGTATTTT

v_gene: TRBV28
j_gene: TRBJ1-4
abundance: NA
d_gene: NA
CDR3aa: CASSLMGGGKLFF
CDR3nt: TGTGCCAGCAGTTTGATGGGGGGCGGAAAACTGTTTTTT

v_gene: TRBV4-1
j_gene: TRBJ1-2
abundance: NA
d_gene: NA
CDR3aa: CASSQDGPYGYTF
CDR3nt: TGCGCCAGCAGCCAAGATGGCCCCTATGGCTACACCTTC

v_gene: TRBV30
j_gene: TRBJ1-6
abundance: NA
d_gene: TRBD1
CDR3aa: CAWGGTGGSPYNSPLHF
CDR3nt: TGTGCCTGGGGGGGGACAGGGGGCTCCCCCTATAATTCACCCCTCCACTTT

v_gene: TRBV7-2
j_gene: TRBJ2-3
abundance: NA
d_gene: NA
CDR3aa: CASSYRPQGTDTQYF
CDR3nt: TGTGCCAGCAGCTACCGACCCCAAGGGACAGATACGCAGTATTTT

v_gene: TRBV7-9
j_gene: TRBJ1-5
abundance: NA
d_gene: NA
CDR3aa: CASSLELGTPRNQPQHF
CDR3nt: TGTGCCAGCAGCCTAGAGCTAGGGACACCTCGCAATCAGCCCCAGCATTTT

v_gene: TRBV28
j_gene: TRBJ2-1
abundance: NA
d_gene: NA
CDR3aa: CASTIGGGGQFF
CDR3nt: TGTGCCAGCACCATAGGGGGGGGAGGGCAGTTCTTC

v_gene: TRBV6-5
j_gene: TRBJ1-3
abundance: NA
d_gene: NA
CDR3aa: CASTNMGDGNTIYF
CDR3nt: TGTGCCAGCACAAACATGGGGGATGGAAACACCATATATTTT

v_gene: TRBV30
j_gene: TRBJ1-5
abundance: NA
d_gene: NA
CDR3aa: CAWSATGLNQPQHF
CDR3nt: TGTGCCTGGAGTGCGACAGGTCTCAATCAGCCCCAGCATTTT

v_gene: TRBV15
j_gene: TRBJ2-1
abundance: NA
d_gene: TRBD2
CDR3aa: CATSGDYGDLEQFF
CDR3nt: TGTGCCACCAGCGGGGACTACGGAGACCTAGAGCAGTTCTTC

v_gene: TRBV24-1
j_gene: TRBJ1-2
abundance: NA
d_gene: TRBD1
CDR3aa: CATSDSRTGGYGYTF
CDR3nt: TGTGCCACCAGTGATTCTAGGACAGGGGGATATGGCTACACCTTC

v_gene: TRBV3-1/TRBV3-2
j_gene: TRBJ1-3
abundance: NA
d_gene: NA
CDR3aa: CASSRGGSGNTIYF
CDR3nt: TGTGCCAGCAGCCGAGGGGGCTCTGGAAACACCATATATTTT

v_gene: TRBV9
j_gene: TRBJ1-1
abundance: NA
d_gene: NA
CDR3aa: CASSVGAGSAFF
CDR3nt: TGTGCCAGCAGCGTAGGAGCGGGCTCGGCTTTCTTT

v_gene: TRBV5-1
j_gene: TRBJ2-1
abundance: NA
d_gene: TRBD2
CDR3aa: CASSWTSGGYNEQFF
CDR3nt: TGCGCCAGCAGCTGGACTAGCGGGGGGTACAATGAGCAGTTCTTC

v_gene: TRBV6-5
j_gene: TRBJ1-3
abundance: once
d_gene: NA
CDR3aa: CASSYSSVGNTIYF
CDR3nt: TGTGCCAGCAGTTATAGCAGTGTTGGAAACACCATATATTTT

v_gene: TRBV7-2
j_gene: TRBJ1-3
abundance: NA
d_gene: NA
CDR3aa: CASSLVVGGGSSGNTIYF
CDR3nt: TGTGCCAGCAGCTTAGTCGTAGGAGGGGGGAGCTCTGGAAACACCATATATTTT

v_gene: TRBV6-4
j_gene: TRBJ1-1
abundance: once
d_gene: TRBD1
CDR3aa: CASSDEQGTEAFF
CDR3nt: TGTGCCAGCAGTGACGAACAGGGGACTGAAGCTTTCTTT

v_gene: TRBV10-3
j_gene: TRBJ2-5
abundance: NA
d_gene: TRBD1
CDR3aa: CAISESWGQGPETQYF
CDR3nt: TGTGCCATCAGTGAGTCATGGGGACAGGGACCAGAGACCCAGTACTTC

v_gene: TRBV10-3
j_gene: TRBJ1-2
abundance: NA
d_gene: NA
CDR3aa: CAISEPGLSYGYTF
CDR3nt: TGTGCCATCAGTGAGCCAGGGCTATCCTATGGCTACACCTTC

v_gene: TRBV3-1/TRBV3-2
j_gene: TRBJ2-1
abundance: NA
d_gene: NA
CDR3aa: CASSNREGNEQFF
CDR3nt: TGTGCCAGCAGTAACAGGGAGGGGAATGAGCAGTTCTTC

v_gene: TRBV12-3/TRBV12-4
j_gene: TRBJ1-6
abundance: NA
d_gene: TRBD1
CDR3aa: CASSSGGSPLHF
CDR3nt: TGTGCCAGCAGCTCAGGGGGGTCACCCCTCCACTTT

v_gene: TRBV29-1
j_gene: TRBJ1-1
abundance: NA
d_gene: NA
CDR3aa: CSVSDSSGAFF
CDR3nt: TGCAGCGTTTCGGACAGTTCTGGAGCTTTCTTT

v_gene: TRBV19
j_gene: TRBJ2-5
abundance: NA
d_gene: TRBD1
CDR3aa: CASSGQGEETQYF
CDR3nt: TGTGCCAGTAGCGGACAGGGGGAAGAGACCCAGTACTTC

v_gene: TRBV2
j_gene: TRBJ1-5
abundance: NA
d_gene: TRBD1
CDR3aa: CASSGRTGNQPQHF
CDR3nt: TGTGCCAGCAGTGGACGGACAGGGAACCAGCCCCAGCATTTT

v_gene: TRBV3-1/TRBV3-2
j_gene: TRBJ1-3
abundance: NA
d_gene: NA
CDR3aa: CASSSSGRSSGNTIYF
CDR3nt: TGTGCCAGCAGCTCGTCCGGACGGAGCTCTGGAAACACCATATATTTT